Presented here are 17 T cell receptor beta chains from one specimen sequenced in a study of cytomegalovirus exposure and HLA in healthy donors (dated by TCRdb to 2015 to 2018). Preparation of the library involved the immunoSEQ multiplex PCR assay. The multiplex PCR relied on a mix of 60 forward primers for TCR Vbeta segments and 13 reverse primers for TCR Jbeta segments. Sourced from immuneACCESS, this table was stored by TCRdb with only in-frame sequences that have V and J called. A share of the clones is absent; for the studies checked, an unresolved V gene accounts for under half, and the remainder has no known explanation. For this sample there are around 130,000 clones; 75% to 85% appear just once. Around 1.2% of the sample rests with the top ten. Sequences were obtained from PBMCs. All receptors come from a girl aged 2-10 years in good health and CMV-seronegative.

A few counts support this clone. The V gene is TRBV28, the J gene TRBJ2-2; 9 nucleotides match TRBD2. Germline assignment: CDR1 MDHEN and CDR2 SYDVKM. CDR3 length equals 18 residues. V lost 1 base to trimming and J lost 5 bases; unmatched junction nucleotides: 11. This CDR3 reads CASSLSSPLSGSTGELFF. The CDR3 DNA follows: TGTGCCAGCAGTTTATCCTCCCCCCTTAGCGGGAGTACCGGGGAGCTGTTTTTT.

The chain joins TRBV5-4 to TRBJ2-2; 7 bases agree with TRBD1. With 4 bases clipped from V and 6 bases from J, the junction kept 12 bases outside the gene matches. The CDR3 is made up of 16 amino acids. Germline CDR1 reads SGHNT; CDR2 reads YYREEE (reference sequence). In nucleotides, the CDR3 is TGTGCCAGCAGCCGGGCGGACAGGTTTAAACCCGGGGAGCTGTTTTTT. It codes for CASSRADRFKPGELFF. Combining the CDR3 with reference TRBV5-4 and TRBJ2-2 gives the whole variable domain ETGVTQSPTHLIKTRGQQVTLRCSSQSGHNTVSWYQQALGQGPQFIFQYYREEENGRGNFPPRFSGLQFPNYSSELNVNALELDDSALYLCASSRADRFKPGELFFGEGSRLTVL.

V and J are TRBV30 and TRBJ1-2, with a possible D match to TRBD1 (6 bases). Deletions cut 1 base from V and 0 bases from J, with 12 bases between. There are 15 residues in the CDR3. Per the germline V gene, CDR1 is GTSNPN and CDR2 is SVGIG (reference sequence). CDR3 in amino acids: CAWSGGQPTNYGYTF. CDR3 in DNA: TGTGCCTGGAGTGGGGGGCAGCCGACTAACTATGGCTACACCTTC.

This chain uses TRBV9 with TRBJ1-2; 11 bases match TRBD1. The CDR3 runs 14 residues. The germline V gene has CDR1 SGDLS and CDR2 YYNGEE. Trimming took 4 bases from V and 6 from J; bases not matched to a gene: 5. CDR3 in DNA: TGTGCCAGCAGCTTCGGACAGGGGGCTGATGGCTACACCTTC. It encodes CASSFGQGADGYTF. Looking up the rest from reference TRBV9 and TRBJ1-2 gives the full variable domain: DSGVTQTPKHLITATGQRVTLRCSPRSGDLSVYWYQQSLDQGLQFLIQYYNGEERAKGNILERFSAQQFPDLHSELNLSSLELGDSALYFCASSFGQGADGYTFGSGTRLTVV.

This clone has a single count. The genes are TRBV15 and TRBJ1-2; D ambiguous. There are 13 residues in the CDR3. Germline values: CDR1 LNHNV, CDR2 YYDKDF (reference sequence). The V gene lost 0 bases and the J gene lost 4 bases, with 6 bases spanning the gap. The CDR3 DNA is TGTGCCACCAGCAGAGAACAGCTCTATGGCTACACCTTC. Protein product: CATSREQLYGYTF.

This clone was seen a handful of times. V usage is TRBV25-1 and J usage is TRBJ2-7; TRBD2 aligns across 8 bases. With V trimmed by 8 bases and J by 1 base, 10 bases remained unmatched. The CDR3 length is 15 residues. Germline V lookup: CDR1 MGHDK, CDR2 SYGVNS. CDR3 in amino acids: CASSHSGGFSYEQYF. The CDR3 coding sequence is TGTGCCAGCTCCCACTCGGGGGGGTTTTCCTACGAGCAGTACTTC.

The count of this clone is one. The chain links TRBV15 to TRBJ2-1; 9 nucleotides agree with TRBD2. Trimming cost V 5 bases and J 3 bases; bases outside gene matches: 11. CDR1 is LNHNV, CDR2 YYDKDF, per germline (reference sequence). The CDR3 is 17 residues long. The CDR3 DNA is TGTGCCACCAGCCTCGGAGGGCTAGCGGGATTCTACAATGAGCAGTTCTTC. Its protein is CATSLGGLAGFYNEQFF.

The chain couples TRBV14 to TRBJ1-5, with 7 bases matching TRBD1. The V gene end was trimmed by 0 bases and the J gene end by 0 bases; junction bases not matched to a gene: 5. Germline V gene sequence: CDR1 SGHDN, CDR2 FVKESK. The CDR3 length is 17 residues. The CDR3 is CASSQEQGRNSNQPQHF. The CDR3 DNA follows: TGTGCCAGCAGCCAAGAACAGGGGAGAAATAGCAATCAGCCCCAGCATTTT.

The CDR3 coding sequence is TGTGCCAGCAGTTTATCCAGTTACTCCTACGAGCAGTACTTC. It yields the protein CASSLSSYSYEQYF. The chain couples TRBV27 to TRBJ2-7; D is undetermined. The V gene's germline CDR1 is MNHEY and CDR2 SMNVEV (reference sequence). The CDR3 extends over 14 amino acids. V lost 0 bases and J lost 0, with 6 bases in between.

The CDR3, as DNA: TGTGCCAGCAGTCATGACAGAGGACTAGCGGGTAGCAATGAGCAGTTCTTC. It translates to CASSHDRGLAGSNEQFF. The chain carries TRBV14 and TRBJ2-1, with 11 bases fitting TRBD2. Germline CDR1 is SGHDN and CDR2 is FVKESK. The junction had 13 bases not matched to a gene; V was cut back by 6 bases and J by 6 bases. The CDR3 length is 17 residues.

V is TRBV27 and J is TRBJ1-1, with TRBD1 matching over 7 bases. This CDR3 contains 14 residues. Trimming removed 5 bases from V and 3 bases from J; junction bases left unmatched: 6. Germline-derived CDR1 and CDR2 are MNHEY and SMNVEV (reference sequence). The CDR3 sequence is CASSISGTDTEAFF. The CDR3 bases are TGTGCCAGCAGTATTTCCGGGACAGACACTGAAGCTTTCTTT.

In nucleotides, the CDR3 is TGTGCCAGCAAACGAGCACAGGGAAACCTGTTTTTT. Translation gives CASKRAQGNLFF. The chain combines TRBV6-5 with TRBJ2-2, with a weak D call TRBD1 (6 bases). Germline V gene lookup returns CDR1 MNHEY and CDR2 SVGAGI. CDR3 length equals 12 residues. V gave up 7 bases and J gave up 14 bases, with 17 bases separating them.

The V and J genes are TRBV7-2 and TRBJ1-4; no clear D. The CDR3 loop spans 15 amino acids. The germline V gene encodes CDR1 SGHTA and CDR2 FQGNSA. V lost 5 bases and J lost 0, with 10 bases in between. CDR3 DNA: TGTGCCAGCAGCGCTACAGAAACAACTAATGAAAAACTGTTTTTT. Amino acid sequence: CASSATETTNEKLFF.

The J gene is TRBJ1-1, the V gene TRBV18; D remains ambiguous. Trimming took 6 bases from V and 0 from J, leaving 14 bases between them. The CDR3 is 15 amino acids. Germline V gene sequence: CDR1 KGHSH, CDR2 LQKENI. This CDR3 is CASSPRDFLNTEAFF. CDR3 nucleotide sequence: TGTGCCAGCTCGCCGAGAGACTTCCTGAACACTGAAGCTTTCTTT.

The V and J genes are TRBV4-2 and TRBJ2-7, with D perhaps TRBD1 (5 bases). The ends were cut back, 3 bases at V and 3 bases at J, with 9 bases in the middle. This CDR3 spans 13 amino acids. Germline V gives CDR1 LGHNA, CDR2 YNFKEQ. The CDR3 protein is CASSHQGFYEQYF. As DNA, the CDR3 is TGTGCCAGCAGCCATCAGGGTTTCTACGAGCAGTACTTC.

This rearrangement joins TRBV5-1 to TRBJ2-1, with 7 bases identical to TRBD2. Unmatched junction bases numbered 15, after V lost 4 bases and J lost 8 bases. CDR3 length: 16 amino acids. CDR1 is SGHRS and CDR2 is YFSETQ in the germline V gene. CDR3 in DNA: TGCGCCAGCAGCGCGTTAAGCGGGAACCTCGTGGATGAGCAGTTCTTC. Amino acids: CASSALSGNLVDEQFF.

This clone has just one count. The rearrangement links TRBV2 to TRBJ2-1; TRBD1 might be the D (8 bases). Trimming left V 8 bases short and J 2 bases short, with 19 bases between. The CDR3 extends over 16 amino acids. The V gene's germline CDR1 is SNHLY and CDR2 FYNNEI. The CDR3, as DNA: TGTGCCAGCTGGTACAGGGGGGGGCGCACCTACAATGAGCAGTTCTTC. Protein product: CASWYRGGRTYNEQFF. The whole variable domain, filled in from reference TRBV2 and TRBJ2-1, reads EPEVTQTPSHQVTQMGQEVILRCVPISNHLYFYWYRQILGQKVEFLVSFYNNEISEKSEIFDDQFSVERPDGSNFTLKIRSTKLEDSAMYFCASWYRGGRTYNEQFFGPGTRLTVL.